A selection of T cell receptor beta chains follows, all from one sample in a study of control samples from healthy donors and cancer patients. Assay: immunoSEQ multiplex PCR; the TCRdb copy retains only in-frame clones and omits some. Among 65,000 to 95,000 clones listed, around 87% were seen once. The specimen sequenced was blood. The receptors stem from a man in his fifties or sixties in good health. CDR3s include the opening cysteine and the closing phenylalanine or tryptophan. A D gene is named only where the DNA matches it firmly. Only some rows state a clone size, as once, few, many or a class for expanded clones.

-	TRBV5-4	TRBJ1-1	-	CASSSGAFGEGDTEAFF	TGTGCCAGCAGCTCGGGAGCGTTTGGGGAGGGAGACACTGAAGCTTTCTTT
-	TRBV6-2/TRBV6-3	TRBJ2-3	-	CASSLVVDTQYF	TGTGCCAGCAGTCTGGTTGTAGATACGCAGTATTTT
few	TRBV12-3/TRBV12-4	TRBJ1-1	-	CASSFMGNTEAFF	TGTGCCAGCAGTTTCATGGGGAACACTGAAGCTTTCTTT
-	TRBV19	TRBJ1-2	-	CASSIADSGGYTF	TGTGCCAGTAGTATAGCTGACAGTGGCGGCTACACCTTC
-	TRBV9	TRBJ2-4	-	CASSPGEITSIQYF	TGTGCCAGCAGCCCAGGGGAAATCACAAGCATTCAGTACTTC
-	TRBV6-1	TRBJ2-4	TRBD1	CASSGQGDLAKNIQYF	TGTGCCAGCAGTGGACAGGGGGATCTAGCCAAAAACATTCAGTACTTC
-	TRBV19	TRBJ2-1	-	CASIRIKRLGYYEQFF	TGTGCCAGTATTCGAATAAAGAGACTCGGCTATTATGAGCAGTTCTTC
-	TRBV14	TRBJ1-2	-	CASSPFSGTSDRGYTF	TGTGCCAGCAGCCCCTTCTCCGGGACGTCAGATCGGGGCTACACCTTC
-	TRBV7-2	TRBJ2-3	TRBD1	CASSLVDRETDTQYF	TGTGCCAGCAGCTTAGTTGACAGGGAGACAGATACGCAGTATTTT
-	TRBV11-1	TRBJ1-1	-	CASSFEPGYEAFF	TGTGCCAGCAGCTTTGAGCCAGGGTACGAGGCTTTCTTT
few	TRBV7-2	TRBJ1-3	-	CASSLARGSSGNTIYF	TGTGCCAGCAGCTTAGCAAGGGGAAGCTCTGGAAACACCATATATTTT
once	TRBV9	TRBJ2-5	-	CASSVGRGQETQYF	TGTGCCAGCAGCGTAGGGCGGGGCCAAGAGACCCAGTACTTC
-	TRBV3-1/TRBV3-2	TRBJ1-1	-	CASSQDRPERYTEAFF	TGTGCCAGCAGCCAAGATCGCCCTGAAAGGTACACTGAAGCTTTCTTT
-	TRBV19	TRBJ1-1	-	CASGGSMNTEAFF	TGTGCCAGTGGGGGTTCCATGAACACTGAAGCTTTCTTT
-	TRBV7-8	TRBJ2-7	-	CASSLGSYEQYF	TGTGCCAGCAGCTTAGGGTCCTACGAGCAGTACTTC
-	TRBV7-2	TRBJ1-5	-	CASSLQGFGNQPQHF	TGTGCCAGCAGCTTACAGGGATTTGGCAATCAGCCCCAGCATTTT
-	TRBV5-1	TRBJ2-1	TRBD2	CASSLLLAGGPRDNEQFF	TGCGCCAGCAGCTTGTTACTAGCGGGAGGGCCCAGAGACAATGAGCAGTTCTTC
-	TRBV25-1	TRBJ2-3	-	CASSETGWGDTQYF	TGTGCCAGCAGTGAGACAGGTTGGGGAGATACGCAGTATTTT
-	TRBV5-1	TRBJ2-5	-	CASSLGREYETQYF	TGCGCCAGCAGCTTGGGCAGGGAGTACGAGACCCAGTACTTC
-	TRBV2	TRBJ2-3	-	CASRAGPTDTQYF	TGTGCCAGCAGGGCGGGGCCCACAGATACGCAGTATTTT
-	TRBV19	TRBJ2-7	TRBD2	CASSIVGTSYYEQYF	TGTGCCAGTAGTATTGTAGGGACTAGCTACTACGAGCAGTACTTC
-	TRBV4-2	TRBJ1-2	TRBD1	CASSHARGSNYGYTF	TGTGCCAGCAGCCACGCCAGGGGGTCTAACTATGGCTACACCTTC
-	TRBV11-3	TRBJ1-5	-	CASSTSLYQPQHF	TGTGCCAGCAGCACCTCCCTTTATCAGCCCCAGCATTTT
-	TRBV19	TRBJ2-6	TRBD1	CASSSGTGNTGANVLTF	TGTGCCAGTAGTAGTGGGACAGGGAATACTGGGGCCAACGTCCTGACTTTC
-	TRBV19	TRBJ2-3	TRBD1	CASSIPTGADTQYF	TGTGCCAGTAGTATCCCGACAGGGGCAGATACGCAGTATTTT